A single sample is the source of the 19 T cell receptor beta chains below, sequenced in a study of control samples from healthy donors and cancer patients (dated by TCRdb to the early 2020s). The method behind the library was the immunoSEQ multiplex PCR assay. As stored in TCRdb, this immuneACCESS dataset retains in-frame rearrangements with V and J assigned. A fraction of the clones does not appear; measured against another copy, unresolved V genes explain less than half of the discrepancy, and the remainder lacks a known reason. This sample comprises tens of thousands of clones, nearly 85% of them detected only once. The ten largest make up under 30% of the sample. The sequenced sample was blood. The receptor set was obtained from a man in his fifties in good health.

This chain connects TRBV9 to TRBJ1-6, with D uncertain. CDR3 length: 17 amino acids. V dropped 0 bases and J dropped 0 bases, with 10 bases sitting between them. Germline CDR1 reads SGDLS; CDR2 reads YYNGEE. The CDR3 reads CASSVGPVSSYNSPLHF. The DNA of the CDR3 is TGTGCCAGCAGCGTAGGTCCGGTGAGCTCCTATAATTCACCCCTCCACTTT.

This clone appeared once. The genes are TRBV4-3 and TRBJ2-1, with a weak D call TRBD1 (5 bases). In germline, CDR1 is LGHNA, CDR2 YSLEER. V lost 0 bases, J lost 10 bases, and 13 bases lay in between. The CDR3 length is 14 residues. CDR3 residues: CASSQDKWGYEQFF. As DNA, the CDR3 is TGCGCCAGCAGCCAAGATAAATGGGGCTACGAGCAGTTCTTC.

This clone occurred a few times. V and J are TRBV19 and TRBJ1-2; no clear D. Trimming shortened V by 10 bases and J by 1 base, and 19 bases separated the two germline ends. CDR3 length: 15 residues. Germline loops: CDR1 LNHDA, CDR2 SQIVND (reference sequence). For the CDR3, the DNA is TGTGCCACGACGTATCCGGGTCTCGTTAACTATGGCTACACCTTC. Protein: CATTYPGLVNYGYTF.

The chain uses TRBV4-3 and TRBJ2-3; 8 positions match TRBD2. Per germline, CDR1 LGHNA and CDR2 YSLEER. V lost 0 bases to trimming and J lost 3 bases; unmatched junction nucleotides: 5. CDR3 length: 16 residues. The chain's CDR3 is CASSQDPLAVTDTQYF. The CDR3 nucleotides are TGCGCCAGCAGCCAAGATCCACTAGCGGTGACAGATACGCAGTATTTT.

The rearrangement uses TRBV4-1 and TRBJ1-5; 7 bases fit TRBD1. The CDR3 has 18 residues. CDR1 is MGHRA and CDR2 is YSYEKL in the germline V gene. V lost 1 base to trimming and J lost 3 bases; unmatched junction nucleotides: 12. CDR3 amino acids: CASSQGWGQPRLNQPQHF. The CDR3 DNA reads TGCGCCAGCAGCCAAGGGTGGGGACAGCCTAGACTCAATCAGCCCCAGCATTTT.

The chain uses TRBV6-5 and TRBJ1-2, with TRBD1 as a possible D gene (6 bases). This CDR3 is built from 13 residues. V dropped 6 bases and J dropped 2 bases, with 10 bases sitting between them. The germline V gene has CDR1 MNHEY and CDR2 SVGAGI. For the CDR3, the DNA is TGTGCCAGCAGCAGGACAGAGAACTATGGCTACACCTTC. This encodes CASSRTENYGYTF.

The chain employs TRBV3-1 (or the pseudogene TRBV3-2) and TRBJ1-1; D is ambiguous. Germline loops: CDR1 LGHDT, CDR2 YNNKEL (reference sequence). V lost 3 bases and J lost 2, with 7 bases in between. There are 13 residues in the CDR3. The CDR3 DNA reads TGTGCCAGCAGCCAGACGGGTAACACTGAAGCTTTCTTT. Protein: CASSQTGNTEAFF.

The chain joins TRBV4-1 to TRBJ1-2, with 7 bases that match TRBD1. This CDR3 is built from 16 residues. The germline gives CDR1 MGHRA, CDR2 YSYEKL. The trim removed 2 bases at V and 4 bases at J, leaving 10 bases unmatched. In DNA, the CDR3 is TGCGCCAGCAGCCAACAGACAGGGTCCGCGGGCTATGGCTACACCTTC. Amino acid sequence: CASSQQTGSAGYGYTF.

The rearrangement joins TRBV7-2 to TRBJ1-5, with a weak D call TRBD1 (6 bases). CDR3 length equals 18 residues. The germline V gene encodes CDR1 SGHTA and CDR2 FQGNSA. The V end lost 1 base, the J end lost 0 bases, and 16 bases lay between the germline ends. The CDR3 DNA reads TGTGCCAGCAGCTTAGGGCGGGGGCCCCGTTATAGCAATCAGCCCCAGCATTTT. Amino acids: CASSLGRGPRYSNQPQHF.

The chain joins TRBV6-6 to TRBJ2-4; TRBD1 matches 7 bases. The germline gives CDR1 MNHNY, CDR2 SVGAGI (reference sequence). V was clipped by 5 bases and J by 2 bases; unmatched bases: 6. The CDR3 contains 15 residues. The CDR3 DNA reads as TGTGCCAGCAGTAGAGGGGGCACGACCAAAAACATTCAGTACTTC. Protein: CASSRGGTTKNIQYF.

This clone was counted between two and nine times. CDR3 nucleotides: TGTGCCAGCAGACGGGACTACCCAAACTCCTACGAGCAGTACTTC. Protein: CASRRDYPNSYEQYF. This chain links TRBV2 with TRBJ2-7, with TRBD2 matching 7 bases. This CDR3 is 15 amino acids long. Germline-derived CDR1 and CDR2 are SNHLY and FYNNEI. With V trimmed by 6 bases and J by 0 bases, 8 bases remained unmatched.

This chain connects TRBV4-2 to TRBJ2-3; TRBD1 matches at 8 bases. V was pared by 5 bases and J by 4 bases, with 8 bases of the junction left unmatched. The germline gives CDR1 LGHNA, CDR2 YNFKEQ. This CDR3 is 15 amino acids long. The CDR3: CASSSGPGGADTQYF. The CDR3 DNA reads TGTGCCAGCAGCTCCGGCCCAGGGGGCGCAGATACGCAGTATTTT.

The J gene is TRBJ1-1, the V gene TRBV30, with D possibly TRBD1 on 6 matching bases. Germline CDR1 GTSNPN, CDR2 SVGIG (reference sequence). This CDR3 comprises 13 residues. V lost 3 bases and J 11 bases, leaving 19 bases between the germline ends. CDR3 sequence (DNA): TGTGCCTGGAGCCCCAGCGGGGGGGCACAGGCTTTCTTT. As protein: CAWSPSGGAQAFF.

The chain recombines TRBV6-6 with TRBJ2-7, with 8 bases aligning to TRBD2. Germline values: CDR1 MNHNY, CDR2 SVGAGI (reference sequence). CDR3 length: 14 amino acids. The V and J ends lost 2 bases and 6 bases, in that order; junction bases with no gene match: 6. The DNA for the CDR3 is TGTGCCAGCAGTTACGAGCGGGAGAGTAGCGAGCAGTACTTC. Translation gives CASSYERESSEQYF.

This clone was found once. The chain recombines TRBV30 with TRBJ1-6, with 7 bases matching TRBD1. The trim removed 5 bases at V and 10 bases at J, leaving 17 bases unmatched. The germline gives CDR1 GTSNPN, CDR2 SVGIG (reference sequence). CDR3 length: 16 residues. In nucleotides, the CDR3 is TGTGCCTGGGGGGATCGACAGGGCGTAAGACTCTCACCCCTCCACTTT. Translation gives CAWGDRQGVRLSPLHF.

The rearrangement uses TRBV29-1 and TRBJ2-5, with TRBD1 matching 8 bases. V shed 2 bases, J shed 5 bases, and the junction held 4 bases outside the gene matches. Germline-derived CDR1 and CDR2 are SQVTM and ANQGSEA. This CDR3 has 13 amino acids. The CDR3: CSVEQGAGETQYF. Here the CDR3 DNA reads TGCAGCGTTGAACAGGGGGCGGGGGAGACCCAGTACTTC. Full variable domain (outside the CDR3, taken from reference TRBV29-1 and TRBJ2-5): SAVISQKPSRDICQRGTSLTIQCQVDSQVTMMFWYRQQPGQSLTLIATANQGSEATYESGFVIDKFPISRPNLTFSTLTVSNMSPEDSSIYLCSVEQGAGETQYFGPGTRLLVL.

In DNA, the CDR3 is TGCGCCAGCAGCCAAGATTGGGGGACAGTGAGCATAAGGGCCCAGCATTTT. This codes for CASSQDWGTVSIRAQHF. The genes are TRBV4-3 and TRBJ1-5, with TRBD1 matching 7 bases. V lost 0 bases to trimming and J lost 11 bases; unmatched junction nucleotides: 16. The germline CDR1 and CDR2 sequences are LGHNA and YSLEER. This CDR3 is built from 17 residues.

The rearrangement links TRBV15 to TRBJ2-3, with 8 bases lining up with TRBD1. V trimming: 3 bases; J trimming: 1 base; junction bases outside the gene matches: 6. The CDR3 sequence is 16 residues long. In germline, CDR1 is LNHNV, CDR2 YYDKDF (reference sequence). The CDR3 loop is CATSSQDRVGTDTQYF. In DNA form, the CDR3 reads TGTGCCACCAGCAGCCAGGACAGGGTTGGCACAGATACGCAGTATTTT. The complete variable domain, with remaining parts taken from reference TRBV15 and TRBJ2-3, reads DAMVIQNPRYQVTQFGKPVTLSCSQTLNHNVMYWYQQKSSQAPKLLFHYYDKDFNNEADTPDNFQSRRPNTSFCFLDIRSPGLGDTAMYLCATSSQDRVGTDTQYFGPGTRLTVL.

This chain uses TRBV4-3 with TRBJ2-3; no reliable D call. The CDR3 has 13 amino acids. Per germline, CDR1 LGHNA and CDR2 YSLEER. Between the trimmed V and J ends, which lost 0 bases and 5 bases, there was a span of 6 bases. In DNA, the CDR3 is TGCGCCAGCAGCCAAGAGAAGGGAGATACGCAGTATTTT. As protein: CASSQEKGDTQYF.